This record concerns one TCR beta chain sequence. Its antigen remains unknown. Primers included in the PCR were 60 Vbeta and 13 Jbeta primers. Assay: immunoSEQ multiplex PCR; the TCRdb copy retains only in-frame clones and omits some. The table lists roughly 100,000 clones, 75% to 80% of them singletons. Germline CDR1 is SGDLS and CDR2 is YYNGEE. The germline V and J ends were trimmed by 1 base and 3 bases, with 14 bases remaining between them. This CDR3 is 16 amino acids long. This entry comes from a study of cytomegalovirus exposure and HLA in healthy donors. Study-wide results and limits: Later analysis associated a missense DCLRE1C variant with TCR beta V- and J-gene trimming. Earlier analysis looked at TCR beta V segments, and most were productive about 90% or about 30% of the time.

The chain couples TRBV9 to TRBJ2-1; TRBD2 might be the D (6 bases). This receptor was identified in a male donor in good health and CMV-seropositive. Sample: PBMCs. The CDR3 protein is CASSVLGRSGYNEQFF. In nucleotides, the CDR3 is TGTGCCAGCAGCGTATTGGGTCGTAGCGGCTACAATGAGCAGTTCTTC.